This TCR beta chain was documented in a study of identical twins. Findings and limits, study-wide: Models predicted less out-of-frame TCR alpha sharing in monozygotic twins than was found. Partly confounded zero-insertion analyses could result from invariant MAIT and iNKT cells.

This clonotype was seen repeatedly, ten times or more. Its antigen remains unidentified. The CDR3 is 14 amino acids. V lost 5 bases to trimming and J lost 3 bases; unmatched junction nucleotides: 5. The germline V gene encodes CDR1 DFQATT and CDR2 SNEGSKA (reference sequence). TCRdb re-called the 5' RACE reads through MiXCR, storing one row per CDR3 protein. The data contain approximately 590,000 distinct CDR3 sequences, 9.6% of them singletons. Separately, the same data were catalogued under a study of yellow fever vaccine responses in identical twins.

This TCR came from a woman between 18 and 30 years old in good health. Sequenced sample: PBMCs. The J gene is TRBJ2-1, the V gene TRBV20-1, with 9 bases aligning to TRBD2. CDR3 coding DNA: TGCAGTGCTTATAGCGGGGGTCTCTACAATGAGCAGTTCTTC. Translating it yields CSAYSGGLYNEQFF.